The rows below give T cell receptor beta chains drawn from one sample of a study of blood T cell repertoires in COVID-19. Method: immunoSEQ multiplex PCR; TCRdb's copy keeps in-frame clones and lacks some. The sample includes just under 300,000 clones, more than 75% seen only once; the top ten take roughly 1.3%. The specimen sequenced was peripheral blood. Every receptor here comes from a man in his 70s with acute or convalescent COVID-19. Both conserved end residues are part of each CDR3. D genes are given only for firm matches. Some rows mark clone size as missing; the rest say once, few, many or name a class of expanded clone.

>TRBV5-1|TRBJ2-3|TRBD2|once
CASSLVTSGTDTQYF
TGCGCCAGCAGCTTGGTTACTAGCGGCACAGATACGCAGTATTTT
>TRBV4-2|TRBJ2-5|-|-
CASSQDSKETQYF
TGTGCCAGCAGCCAGGACAGCAAAGAGACCCAGTACTTC
>TRBV20-1|TRBJ1-6|-|-
CSASQGGNSPLHF
TGCAGTGCTAGTCAGGGAGGTAATTCACCCCTCCACTTT
>TRBV3-1/TRBV3-2|TRBJ2-1|-|-
CASSQDTEQYNEQFF
TGTGCCAGCAGCCAAGACACTGAACAGTACAATGAGCAGTTCTTC
>TRBV5-4|TRBJ2-1|TRBD2|-
CASSIGLAGVNEQFF
TGTGCCAGCAGCATCGGACTAGCGGGAGTAAATGAGCAGTTCTTC
>TRBV9|TRBJ1-3|-|-
CASSADRSSSGNTIYF
TGTGCCAGCAGCGCCGACAGATCGAGCTCTGGAAACACCATATATTTT
>TRBV5-4|TRBJ2-7|TRBD1|-
CASRTSGQNSYEQYF
TGTGCCAGCAGAACTTCGGGACAGAACAGCTACGAGCAGTACTTC
>TRBV6-2/TRBV6-3|TRBJ2-2|TRBD2|-
CASSYNGRDTGELFF
TGTGCCAGCAGTTACAACGGGAGGGACACCGGGGAGCTGTTTTTT
>TRBV6-5|TRBJ1-1|-|-
CASSYSRSNTEAFF
TGTGCCAGCAGTTACTCGCGTTCGAACACTGAAGCTTTCTTT
>TRBV5-1|TRBJ2-3|TRBD2|-
CASSLALAGGSDTQYF
TGCGCCAGCAGCTTGGCCCTAGCGGGAGGTTCAGATACGCAGTATTTT
>TRBV7-2|TRBJ2-3|-|-
CASSFQGQTPTDTQYF
TGTGCCAGCAGCTTTCAAGGACAAACACCCACAGATACGCAGTATTTT
>TRBV5-1|TRBJ2-3|TRBD2|-
CASSLARETTDTQYF
TGCGCCAGCAGCTTGGCGCGGGAGACAACAGATACGCAGTATTTT
>TRBV9|TRBJ1-2|TRBD1|few
CASSAPPGQTFYGYTF
TGTGCCAGCAGCGCTCCTCCGGGACAGACCTTCTATGGCTACACCTTC
>TRBV7-2|TRBJ2-1|TRBD2|-
CASTPGGGPGAIQFF
TGTGCCAGCACCCCTGGCGGGGGGCCGGGCGCTATCCAGTTCTTC
>TRBV14|TRBJ2-1|-|-
CASSQLVGVEQFF
TGTGCCAGCAGCCAATTGGTAGGGGTTGAGCAGTTCTTC
>TRBV7-2|TRBJ2-7|TRBD2|-
CASSERGAHSYEQYF
TGTGCCAGCAGCGAGCGGGGGGCCCACTCCTACGAGCAGTACTTC
>TRBV5-4|TRBJ2-7|-|-
CASSPGTRINEQYF
TGTGCCAGCAGCCCTGGGACAAGGATCAACGAGCAGTACTTC
>TRBV5-6|TRBJ1-2|-|-
CASSTSNYGYTF
TGTGCCAGCAGCACTTCTAACTATGGCTACACCTTC
>TRBV19|TRBJ1-2|TRBD1|-
CASGGTGVGYTF
TGTGCCAGCGGAGGGACAGGGGTTGGCTACACCTTC
>TRBV23-1|TRBJ1-4|-|-
CASNKSSSTNEKLFF
TGCGCCAGCAACAAATCGTCCTCAACTAATGAAAAACTGTTTTTT
>TRBV5-1|TRBJ2-7|-|-
CASSLDPRGNEQYF
TGCGCCAGCAGCCTCGACCCACGCGGAAACGAGCAGTACTTC
>TRBV27|TRBJ1-1|TRBD1|-
CASPPGQGAVVTEAFF
TGTGCCAGCCCCCCGGGACAGGGGGCTGTAGTCACTGAAGCTTTCTTT
>TRBV18|TRBJ1-1|-|-
CASSATILGTEAFF
TGTGCCAGCTCAGCCACTATACTAGGCACTGAAGCTTTCTTT
>TRBV6-1|TRBJ2-7|-|-
CASSDRSREQYF
TGTGCCAGCAGTGACAGGTCCAGGGAGCAGTACTTC
>TRBV4-3|TRBJ1-2|-|once
CASSQGTDNYGYTF
TGCGCCAGCAGCCAAGGGACAGACAACTATGGCTACACCTTC
>TRBV28|TRBJ1-6|-|-
CASGAVDSPLHF
TGTGCCAGCGGGGCAGTGGATTCACCCCTCCACTTT
>TRBV6-1|TRBJ2-1|TRBD1|-
CASSEKGQGVYNEQFF
TGTGCCAGCAGTGAAAAGGGGCAGGGGGTTTACAATGAGCAGTTCTTC
>TRBV5-8|TRBJ1-5|-|-
CASRSLGNQPQHF
TGTGCCAGCAGAAGCCTGGGCAATCAGCCCCAGCATTTT
>TRBV18|TRBJ2-5|TRBD2|-
CASSASGIETQYF
TGTGCCAGCTCAGCTAGCGGGATTGAGACCCAGTACTTC
>TRBV5-8|TRBJ2-5|-|-
CASSLGPHAQETQYF
TGTGCCAGCAGCTTGGGGCCGCATGCACAAGAGACCCAGTACTTC
>TRBV11-2|TRBJ1-1|TRBD1|-
CASSLGTGTTEAFF
TGTGCCAGCAGCTTAGGGACAGGGACCACTGAAGCTTTCTTT
>TRBV6-5|TRBJ1-1|TRBD1|-
CASSYPPEQGAEAFF
TGTGCCAGCAGTTACCCGCCCGAACAGGGGGCTGAAGCTTTCTTT
>TRBV7-2|TRBJ2-7|TRBD2|-
CASSWYGTSAGEQYF
TGTGCCAGCAGCTGGTACGGGACTAGCGCCGGCGAGCAGTACTTC
>TRBV19|TRBJ1-1|-|-
CASSIDGEHRANTEAFF
TGTGCCAGTAGTATAGACGGGGAGCACAGGGCGAACACTGAAGCTTTCTTT
>TRBV25-1|TRBJ2-5|TRBD1|-
CASKEVGTGAETQYF
TGTGCCAGCAAAGAAGTAGGGACAGGGGCAGAGACCCAGTACTTC
>TRBV5-4|TRBJ1-2|-|-
CASSLGGAGRGTF
TGTGCCAGCAGCTTGGGAGGGGCAGGGCGGGGCACCTTC
>TRBV6-5|TRBJ2-2|TRBD2|-
CASSTGGVTGELFF
TGTGCCAGCAGTACCGGGGGGGTCACCGGGGAGCTGTTTTTT
>TRBV2|TRBJ2-3|-|-
CASLRGKSTDTQYF
TGTGCCAGCCTCCGGGGAAAAAGCACAGATACGCAGTATTTT
>TRBV7-2|TRBJ2-2|-|-
CASSQVYPGELFF
TGTGCCAGCAGCCAGGTATATCCCGGGGAGCTGTTTTTT
>TRBV28|TRBJ2-3|TRBD2|few
CASSLRKDSGGGFDTQYF
TGTGCCAGCAGTTTACGAAAAGATAGCGGGGGGGGCTTTGATACGCAGTATTTT
>TRBV19|TRBJ2-7|TRBD2|-
CASSYRIAGATYEQYF
TGTGCCAGTAGTTATAGGATAGCGGGGGCCACCTACGAGCAGTACTTC
>TRBV21-1|TRBJ2-1|-|few
CASSKLQAYNEQFF
TGTGCCAGCAGCAAGTTACAGGCTTACAATGAGCAGTTCTTC
>TRBV5-8|TRBJ1-6|-|-
CASSFAGLDNSPLHF
TGTGCCAGCAGCTTCGCGGGACTGGATAATTCACCCCTCCACTTT
>TRBV7-9|TRBJ1-1|TRBD1|-
CASSATGEVTEAFF
TGTGCCAGCAGCGCCACAGGGGAGGTGACTGAAGCTTTCTTT
>TRBV3-1/TRBV3-2|TRBJ1-2|-|-
CASSLPESNYGYTF
TGTGCCAGCAGTTTGCCAGAATCAAACTATGGCTACACCTTC
>TRBV7-9|TRBJ2-7|-|-
CASSLVNMGVKAYEQYF
TGTGCCAGCAGCTTAGTAAATATGGGCGTCAAGGCCTACGAGCAGTACTTC
>TRBV7-2|TRBJ2-1|-|-
CASSLQLGFAYNEQFF
TGTGCCAGCAGCTTGCAGCTAGGCTTCGCCTACAATGAGCAGTTCTTC
>TRBV6-4|TRBJ2-1|-|-
CASRPSASDLSYNEQFF
TGTGCCAGCAGGCCCTCGGCTAGCGATCTTTCCTACAATGAGCAGTTCTTC
>TRBV3-1/TRBV3-2|TRBJ2-2|TRBD2|few
CASSLTSGRSTGELFF
TGTGCCAGCAGCCTCACTAGCGGGAGGAGCACCGGGGAGCTGTTTTTT
>TRBV27|TRBJ2-7|TRBD1|-
CASRPGQGRLYEQYF
TGTGCCAGCAGGCCGGGACAGGGACGCCTCTACGAGCAGTACTTC
>TRBV9|TRBJ2-7|-|-
CASSPQSSTAYEQYF
TGTGCCAGCAGCCCTCAAAGTTCTACTGCCTACGAGCAGTACTTC
>TRBV12-3/TRBV12-4|TRBJ1-2|-|-
CASSLGGVGYTF
TGTGCCAGCAGTTTGGGTGGAGTTGGCTACACCTTC
>TRBV11-2|TRBJ2-7|-|-
CASSFLAARSGEQYF
TGTGCCAGCAGCTTCTTAGCGGCCCGATCGGGCGAGCAGTACTTC
>TRBV3-1/TRBV3-2|TRBJ2-5|-|-
CASSQETGYETQYF
TGTGCCAGCAGCCAAGAAACAGGTTACGAGACCCAGTACTTC
>TRBV6-6|TRBJ1-4|-|-
CASSPIQGANEKLFF
TGTGCCAGCAGTCCAATACAGGGTGCTAATGAAAAACTGTTTTTT
>TRBV18|TRBJ1-2|-|-
CASSPPTGSDYGYTF
TGTGCCAGCTCACCACCTACGGGGTCTGACTATGGCTACACCTTC
>TRBV18|TRBJ2-5|-|few
CASSPPSTAQETQYF
TGTGCCAGCTCACCACCGTCGACAGCCCAAGAGACCCAGTACTTC
>TRBV28|TRBJ2-7|-|once
CASSLQYEQYF
TGTGCCAGCAGTTTACAGTACGAGCAGTACTTC
>TRBV12-3/TRBV12-4|TRBJ2-5|-|-
CASKGGETQYF
TGTGCCAGCAAGGGAGGCGAGACCCAGTACTTC